These 31 T cell receptor beta chains were all obtained from the same sample, sequenced in a study of Graves' ophthalmopathy and Graves' hyperthyroidism. The sequenced template was RNA, covering the TCR beta CDR3 region. HTBI primers were used in a first-round RT-PCR, which preceded a second-round multiplex PCR. TCRdb recomputed calls from the multiplex PCR reads with MiXCR, one row per CDR3 protein. The repertoire holds about 1.2 million distinct CDR3 sequences, with about two fifths as singletons. The sample taken for sequencing was peripheral blood or thyroid tissue (not recorded which). These receptors originate from an adult man with Graves' hyperthyroidism.

A word on this clonotype: Sequence at one end of the junction differs from germline and may be a read error. The chain carries TRBV12-3 or TRBV12-4 and TRBJ2-6; no firm D call. There are 14 residues in the CDR3. CDR3 sequence (DNA): TGTGGCAGCAGTTTTGGCCAGGGGGCCAACGTCCTGACTTTC. Its protein is CGSSFGQGANVLTF.

This clonotype has ten or more counts. The rearrangement uses TRBV7-9 and TRBJ1-5; TRBD1 matches 7 bases. The CDR3 spans 14 residues. Trimming removed 8 bases from V and 4 bases from J; junction bases left unmatched: 8. Per the germline V gene, CDR1 is SEHNR and CDR2 is FQNEAQ (reference sequence). The CDR3 DNA reads TGTGCCAGCGGAGAGACAGGGTGGAATCAGCCCCAGCATTTT. As protein: CASGETGWNQPQHF.

This rearrangement joins TRBV20-1 to TRBJ2-7; D ambiguous. The V end lost 0 bases, the J end lost 3 bases, and 12 bases lay between the germline ends. This CDR3 comprises 14 residues. Germline loops: CDR1 DFQATT, CDR2 SNEGSKA (reference sequence). CDR3 nucleotide sequence: TGCAGTGCTAGAGACCATGTGGGGATCTACGAGCAGTACTTC. Encoded protein: CSARDHVGIYEQYF.

This clonotype was observed at least ten times. The chain employs TRBV7-8 and TRBJ1-2; 9 positions agree with TRBD1. With 7 bases clipped from V and 4 bases from J, the junction kept 7 bases outside the gene matches. The germline V gene has CDR1 SGHVS and CDR2 FQNEAQ. This CDR3 is built from 14 residues. CDR3 nucleotides: TGTGCCAGCACCCCGGGACAGGGTGGCTATGGCTACACCTTC. This sequence encodes CASTPGQGGYGYTF.

For this clonotype: One base away lies a much larger clone, so this may be a sequencing read error. The J gene is TRBJ1-1, the V gene TRBV19; possibly TRBD1 for D (5 bases). The CDR3 consists of 13 residues. Germline V gene data show CDR1 as LNHDA and CDR2 as SQIVND (reference sequence). The CDR3 sequence: CTSSSPGGTEAFF. CDR3 nucleotide sequence: TGTACCAGTAGTAGCCCGGGGGGCACTGAAGCTTTCTTT. Full variable domain (outside the CDR3, taken from reference TRBV19 and TRBJ1-1): DGGITQSPKYLFRKEGQNVTLSCEQNLNHDAMYWYRQDPGQGLRLIYYSQIVNDFQKGDIAEGYSVSREKKESFPLTVTSAQKNPTAFYLCTSSSPGGTEAFFGQGTRLTVV.

In DNA form, the CDR3 reads TGTGCCAGCAGCGCAGCGACAGGGACTTACGAGCAGTACTTC. Translation: CASSAATGTYEQYF. The chain recombines TRBV11-2 with TRBJ2-7; tentative D call: TRBD1 (7 bases). This CDR3 is built from 14 residues. V lost 5 bases and J lost 4, with 15 bases in between. Germline assignment: CDR1 SGHAT and CDR2 FQNNGV.

This clonotype was seen many times. The rearrangement joins TRBV4-3 to TRBJ1-2; D gene uncertain. V shed 3 bases and J shed 2 bases, with 4 bases lying between them. Germline-derived CDR1 and CDR2 are LGHNA and YSLEER. This CDR3 has 12 residues. The CDR3 region has the DNA TGCGCCAGCAGCCATACCAACTATGGCTACACCTTC. It specifies CASSHTNYGYTF.

Remarks on this clonotype: At one end the junction does not follow the germline gene, possibly because of a read error. The rearrangement uses TRBV10-3 and TRBJ1-1; D is uncertain. This CDR3 is 15 amino acids long. Germline-derived CDR1 and CDR2 are ENHRY and SYGVKD. The chain's CDR3 is CASSVKPGLNTEAFF. In DNA form, the CDR3 reads TGTGCCAGCAGTGTTAAGCCCGGATTGAACACTGAAGCTTTCTTT.

This clonotype was detected only once. This chain uses TRBV10-3 with TRBJ2-1; 11 bases fit TRBD2. J was trimmed by 5 bases and V by 4 bases; bases with no gene match: 7. From germline, CDR1 is ENHRY and CDR2 SYGVKD. The CDR3 extends over 16 amino acids. The CDR3 reads CAISGRLAGIDNEQFF. The CDR3 coding sequence is TGTGCCATCAGTGGGAGACTAGCGGGAATAGACAATGAGCAGTTCTTC.

Turning to this clonotype: Sequence at one end of the junction differs from germline and may be a read error. The V call is TRBV7-2, the J call TRBJ2-5; D might be TRBD2 (6 bases). Germline V CDR1 and CDR2: SGHTA, FQGNSA. CDR3 size: 15 residues. The CDR3 is CASSGGTVPGETQCF. CDR3 sequence (DNA): TGTGCCAGCAGCGGGGGGACCGTACCAGGAGAGACCCAGTGCTTC.

This clonotype has just a few counts. The genes are TRBV12-3 or TRBV12-4 and TRBJ1-4; D possibly corresponds to TRBD1 (5 bases). The CDR3 spans 16 residues. The ends were cut back, 3 bases at V and 4 bases at J, with 15 bases in the middle. CDR3 sequence: CASSLGLTLRNEKLFF. The DNA of the CDR3 is TGTGCCAGCAGTTTGGGGCTAACCTTGCGTAATGAAAAACTGTTTTTT.

This CDR3 is CASSPRGLAGAADTGELFF. The CDR3 DNA reads TGTGCCAGCAGCCCCCGGGGGCTAGCGGGAGCGGCGGACACCGGGGAGCTGTTTTTT. The chain is built from TRBV2 and TRBJ2-2; 10 bases are shared with TRBD2. The CDR3 totals 19 residues. Germline V lookup: CDR1 SNHLY, CDR2 FYNNEI. Trimming at V came to 6 bases and at J to 3 bases, leaving 16 bases not matched to a gene. Supplemented by reference TRBV2 and TRBJ2-2, the full variable domain reads EPEVTQTPSHQVTQMGQEVILRCVPISNHLYFYWYRQILGQKVEFLVSFYNNEISEKSEIFDDQFSVERPDGSNFTLKIRSTKLEDSAMYFCASSPRGLAGAADTGELFFGEGSRLTVL.

The chain joins TRBV18 to TRBJ1-6; D gene unclear. CDR1 and CDR2 (germline): KGHSH, LQKENI. Trimming left V 0 bases short and J 7 bases short, with 13 bases between. CDR3 size: 16 residues. As DNA, the CDR3 is TGTGCCAGCTCACCACCTTTCCCACGCTCAAATTCACCCCTCCACTTT. Translating gives CASSPPFPRSNSPLHF.

Ten or more counts support this clonotype. The gene calls are TRBV9 and TRBJ2-5; 10 nucleotides line up with TRBD2. Trimming removed 1 base from V and 1 base from J; junction bases left unmatched: 4. In germline, CDR1 is SGDLS, CDR2 YYNGEE. This CDR3 is built from 16 residues. The CDR3 reads CASSVSGLAAQETQYF. CDR3 DNA sequence: TGTGCCAGCAGCGTATCCGGACTAGCGGCCCAAGAGACCCAGTACTTC.

V usage is TRBV6-4 and J usage is TRBJ1-3, with 7 positions matching TRBD1. J lost 8 bases, V lost 6 bases, and 10 bases had no gene match. The CDR3 covers 14 residues. The germline V gene encodes CDR1 MRHNA and CDR2 SNTAGT. The CDR3 region is CASRGQLFQDTIYF. CDR3 nucleotide sequence: TGTGCCAGCAGGGGACAGCTTTTCCAGGACACCATATATTTT.

This clonotype was counted at least ten times. The gene calls are TRBV2 and TRBJ2-7; either TRBD1 or TRBD2 may supply D (6 bases each). From germline, CDR1 is SNHLY and CDR2 FYNNEI. V was trimmed by 1 base and J by 3 bases, leaving 13 bases between them. This CDR3 has 15 residues. The CDR3 protein is CASSEVWGAGYEQYF. CDR3 nucleotide sequence: TGTGCCAGCAGTGAAGTCTGGGGGGCTGGCTACGAGCAGTACTTC.

The chain couples TRBV5-1 to TRBJ2-5; 12 bases align to TRBD2. This CDR3 is built from 18 residues. CDR1 and CDR2 (germline): SGHRS, YFSETQ. Trimming took 0 bases from V and 4 from J; bases not matched to a gene: 10. The CDR3 sequence is CASSLDPGLAGLRETQYF. The CDR3 bases are TGCGCCAGCAGCTTGGACCCCGGACTAGCGGGGCTCCGAGAGACCCAGTACTTC.

This clonotype was found many times. This could be a read error, since a much larger clone is one nucleotide away. The rearrangement uses TRBV11-2 and TRBJ2-7, with 8 bases that match TRBD1. V dropped 5 bases and J dropped 5; count of bases not matched to a gene: 2. The CDR3 is 12 amino acids. Per germline, CDR1 SGHAT and CDR2 FQNNGV. The CDR3 DNA sequence: TGTGCCAGCAGCAAGACAGGGGACGAGCAGTACTTC. Translation: CASSKTGDEQYF. Using reference TRBV11-2 and TRBJ2-7 for the parts outside the CDR3, the full variable domain is EAGVAQSPRYKIIEKRQSVAFWCNPISGHATLYWYQQILGQGPKLLIQFQNNGVVDDSQLPKDRFSAERLKGVDSTLKIQPAKLEDSAVYLCASSKTGDEQYFGPGTRLTVT.

V is TRBV29-1 and J is TRBJ2-7; 9 nucleotides align to TRBD1. Germline lookup yields CDR1 SQVTM and CDR2 ANQGSEA. The V gene end was trimmed by 8 bases and the J gene end by 4 bases; junction bases not matched to a gene: 9. The length of the CDR3 is 13 residues. CDR3 in amino acids: CSITQGAAYEQYF. For the CDR3, the DNA is TGCAGCATCACACAGGGGGCGGCATACGAGCAGTACTTC.

The table lists this clonotype with a count of one. This CDR3 is missing its conserved last phenylalanine or tryptophan, likely due to a read error. The DNA is left out, because the CDR3 cannot be placed on it with certainty; the CDR3 is given as TCRdb lists it. The chain links TRBV7-2 to TRBJ2-5. Germline V gives CDR1 SGHTA, CDR2 FQGNSA. Inclusive of both ends, the CDR3 amounts to 12 amino acids. CDR3 sequence reads: CASSLRSATDYY.

This clonotype was recorded many times. The chain carries TRBV5-8 and TRBJ2-7, with a possible D match to TRBD1 (6 bases). The length of the CDR3 is 14 residues. In germline, CDR1 is SGHTS, CDR2 YDEGEE. V was shortened by 5 bases and J by 1 base, with 13 bases between the two germline ends. CDR3 nucleotides: TGTGCCAGCAGGAACTTAGGGGGTTCCTACGAGCAGTACTTC. This gives the protein CASRNLGGSYEQYF.

The CDR3 bases are TGTGCCATCAGTGACCCGCCGGGGACTAGCGGGTCCGGGGAGCTGTTTTTT. It specifies CAISDPPGTSGSGELFF. The rearrangement links TRBV10-3 to TRBJ2-2; 12 bases agree with TRBD2. Germline trimming cut 3 bases from V and 6 bases from J; bases unmatched to any gene: 8. The V gene's germline CDR1 is ENHRY and CDR2 SYGVKD. The CDR3 totals 17 residues.

This chain links TRBV11-2 with TRBJ2-5, with no clear D. This CDR3 is built from 13 residues. V was cut by 5 bases and J by 2 bases, with 9 bases left in between. CDR1 SGHAT and CDR2 FQNNGV come from the germline V gene. This chain's CDR3 is CASSRFHQETQYF. CDR3 bases: TGTGCCAGCAGCCGGTTCCATCAAGAGACCCAGTACTTC.

V is TRBV27 and J is TRBJ1-5; D might be TRBD1 (5 bases). Germline CDR1 is MNHEY and CDR2 is SMNVEV (reference sequence). This CDR3 is 14 amino acids long. Trimming removed 7 bases from V and 4 bases from J, with 14 bases in between. CDR3: CASTLGGENQPQHF. DNA of the CDR3: TGTGCCAGCACCCTTGGGGGGGAGAATCAGCCCCAGCATTTT.

The chain uses TRBV2 and TRBJ1-2; D not certain. The CDR3 consists of 16 residues. The V end lost 3 bases, the J end lost 2 bases, and 16 bases lay between the germline ends. Per germline, CDR1 SNHLY and CDR2 FYNNEI. The CDR3 reads CASSDQSGKRNYGYTF. CDR3 nucleotide sequence: TGTGCCAGCAGTGATCAGTCGGGGAAGAGAAACTATGGCTACACCTTC.

This chain connects TRBV20-1 to TRBJ1-1; D not certain. V shed 3 bases and J shed 4 bases, with 12 bases lying between them. Per germline, CDR1 DFQATT and CDR2 SNEGSKA (reference sequence). This CDR3 comprises 13 residues. The DNA of the CDR3 is TGCAGTGCTAGTTGGCAGTCCGGCACTGAAGCTTTCTTT. Protein sequence: CSASWQSGTEAFF.

V and J are TRBV9 and TRBJ1-2, with D maybe TRBD1 (5 bases). Per germline, CDR1 SGDLS and CDR2 YYNGEE. The ends were cut back, 2 bases at V and 2 bases at J, with 19 bases in the middle. CDR3 length: 17 amino acids. The CDR3 DNA reads as TGTGCCAGCAGCGTTGGGAAGACTAGCGGGGGAAACTATGGCTACACCTTC. Amino acids: CASSVGKTSGGNYGYTF.

This chain links TRBV6-4 with TRBJ2-2, with D tentatively TRBD2 (5 bases). Trimming stripped 3 bases from V and 6 bases from J, with 8 bases between. This CDR3 spans 13 amino acids. The V gene's germline CDR1 is MRHNA and CDR2 SNTAGT. The CDR3 bases are TGTGCCAGCAGTGATAGGGAGTCCGGGGAGCTGTTTTTT. Translating it yields CASSDRESGELFF.

CDR3 bases: TGTGCCAGCGGGCTAGCGGGAGGGCCCAAAAGCGAGCAGTACTTC. Protein product: CASGLAGGPKSEQYF. The rearrangement joins TRBV10-3 to TRBJ2-7, with 12 bases fitting TRBD2. V lost 10 bases to trimming and J lost 6 bases; unmatched junction nucleotides: 13. In germline, CDR1 is ENHRY, CDR2 SYGVKD. The CDR3 loop spans 15 amino acids.

The chain couples TRBV24-1 to TRBJ1-2, with TRBD1 matching 8 bases. CDR3 length: 15 residues. CDR1 and CDR2 from the germline V gene are KGHDR and SFDVKD. Trimming cost V 4 bases and J 5 bases; bases outside gene matches: 8. The CDR3: CATSDSADRVYGYTF. As DNA, the CDR3 is TGTGCCACCAGTGACTCCGCGGACAGGGTGTATGGCTACACCTTC.

This clonotype was seen repeatedly, ten times or more. The chain is built from TRBV11-2 and TRBJ2-7, with TRBD1 identical over 7 bases. CDR1 SGHAT and CDR2 FQNNGV come from the germline V gene. Unmatched junction bases numbered 9, after V lost 2 bases and J lost 5 bases. There are 15 residues in the CDR3. CDR3 coding DNA: TGTGCCAGCAGCTTATCGACAGGGATTTTCGACGAGCAGTACTTC. Translating gives CASSLSTGIFDEQYF.